This T cell receptor (beta chain) was profiled in a study of cytomegalovirus exposure and HLA in healthy donors. Study observations and caveats: Associated with HLA alleles at 0.05 false discovery rate in a later analysis were some 16,000 TCR beta sequences. There were fewer than 200 TCR beta chains listed as cytomegalovirus-associated. Most of the TCR beta V segments (in an earlier analysis) were productive either about 87% or about 30% of the time.

The V and J ends lost 8 bases and 5 bases respectively, with 13 bases between them. This CDR3 has 13 amino acids. Looked up from germline, CDR1 is MNHNY and CDR2 is SVGAGI (reference sequence). This clone was recorded a few times. What it recognizes is unknown. The PCR had 60 Vbeta and 13 Jbeta primers. The method was immunoSEQ multiplex PCR; TCRdb's version includes in-frame clones alone and lacks a portion of them. Found here are 95,000 to 110,000 clones, over 60% of them singletons; the top ten hold 5.8%. The chain joins TRBV6-6 to TRBJ1-5; D not resolved. Sequencing was done on a sample of PBMCs. The source of this sequence is a man aged 55 to 70 in good health and CMV-seropositive. CDR3 nucleotide sequence: TGTGCCAGCGTTGCAATCGGGGATCAGCCCCAGCATTTT. Amino acids: CASVAIGDQPQHF.